Sequencing of this T cell receptor beta chain was carried out in a study of blood T cells in healthy people across ages. The study, taken as a whole, reports: Expanded clonotype changes were possibly confounded by unknown donor CMV status. When one million T cells were used, diversity estimates were thought to be underestimates. Age brought a roughly linear fall in TCR beta diversity measured per million T cells.

Primed by a sample-barcoded 5' primer and a J-beta primer mix, a second PCR proceeded for 7 to 11 cycles. All cDNA molecules were each tagged by a template-switch adaptor with 12 random nucleotides. TCRdb re-called the 5' RACE reads with MiXCR, one entry per CDR3 protein. Of nearly 1 million distinct CDR3 sequences in the sample, 51% were seen once. Germline-derived CDR1 and CDR2 are DFQATT and SNEGSKA (reference sequence). Trimming shortened V by 6 bases and J by 0 bases, and 15 bases separated the two germline ends. The CDR3 sequence is 14 residues long. For this clonotype: Its specificity is unknown.

This rearrangement joins TRBV20-1 to TRBJ2-7; TRBD1 might be the D (6 bases). This receptor was obtained from a woman aged 60-70 years in good health. Source material: blood. CDR3 in DNA: TGCAGTGCAATCAGGGACATAACCTCCTACGAGCAGTACTTC. Translating gives CSAIRDITSYEQYF.